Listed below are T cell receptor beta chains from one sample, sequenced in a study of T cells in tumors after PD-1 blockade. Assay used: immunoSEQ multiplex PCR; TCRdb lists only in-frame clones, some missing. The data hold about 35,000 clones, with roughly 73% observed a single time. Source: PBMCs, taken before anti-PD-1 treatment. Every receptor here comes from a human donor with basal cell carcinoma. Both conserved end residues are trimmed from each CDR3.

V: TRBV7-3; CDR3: ASSSTKGDGYT
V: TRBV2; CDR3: ANLRDRGTDTQY
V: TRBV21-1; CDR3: ASSKNPGTGIDWNKNIQY
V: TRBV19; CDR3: ASSISGLAGYEQY
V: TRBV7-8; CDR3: ASSLDRNTIY
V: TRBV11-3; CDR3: ASSSRTTSGGFNEQF
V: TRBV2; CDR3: ARNIVGEQF
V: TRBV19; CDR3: ASTDILSRVILMNTEAF
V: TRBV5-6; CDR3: ASSFLDGVSEKLF
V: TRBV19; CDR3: ASSTRTSGHYEQY
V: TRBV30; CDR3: AWREGTGNQPQH
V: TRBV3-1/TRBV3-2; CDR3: ASSQGGVDSYGYT
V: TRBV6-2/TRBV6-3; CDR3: ASSYSIHEQY
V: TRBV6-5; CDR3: ASSYGDSTDTQY
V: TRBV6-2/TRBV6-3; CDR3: ASSLRTSGTADTQY
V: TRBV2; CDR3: ASSEVSLSYT
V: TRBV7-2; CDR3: ASSLLFSAVTNYEQY
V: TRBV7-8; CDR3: ASSLATGSSYEQY
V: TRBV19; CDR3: ASSTGTGSIVKQY
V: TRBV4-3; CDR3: ASSQDGRGQPQH
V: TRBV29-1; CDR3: SVEAPGRRGEQY
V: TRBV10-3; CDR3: AISDRGYGYT
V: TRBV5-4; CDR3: ASSPGSLETQY
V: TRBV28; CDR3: ASSFGLAGGEGELF
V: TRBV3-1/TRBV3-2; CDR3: ASTLGGAIRAGELF
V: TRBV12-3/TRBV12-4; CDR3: ASSLKRGLEQF
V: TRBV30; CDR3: AWRKGGGDTQY
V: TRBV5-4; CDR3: ASSTDLSSGNTIY
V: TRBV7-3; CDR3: ATNPQDEQF
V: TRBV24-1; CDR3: ATGLGSLTDTQY
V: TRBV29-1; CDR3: SVEDQRREAGELF
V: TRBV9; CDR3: ASSVGYRGLGYT
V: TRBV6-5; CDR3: ASSYTGTNNSPLH
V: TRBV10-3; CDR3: AISDGGQTGNTIY
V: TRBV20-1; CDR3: SASSIISAGGSGYT
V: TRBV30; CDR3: AWSVLAGAGGELF
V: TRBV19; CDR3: ASSFPFQGNYGYT
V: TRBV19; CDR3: ASRLGTGSYNEQF
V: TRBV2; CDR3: ASRDYSYEQY
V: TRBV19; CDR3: ASSTGAPAKNIQY
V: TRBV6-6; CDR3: ASSPLAALNSPLH
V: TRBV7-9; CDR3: ASSLNGRGANTGELF
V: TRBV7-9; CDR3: ASSVLSVGFEAF
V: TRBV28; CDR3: ASGDLAAVNEQF
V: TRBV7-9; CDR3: ASSLAGPTDYNEQF
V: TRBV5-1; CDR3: ASSWGLAGAGGELF
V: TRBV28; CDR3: ASSSPPPNYGYT